One and the same sample provided the 7 T cell receptor beta chains below, sequenced in a study of identical twins. TCRdb recomputed calls from the 5' RACE reads with MiXCR, one row per CDR3 protein. The sample includes 1.5 million to 2 million distinct CDR3 sequences, less than 40% of them seen just once. Sequencing was performed on cord blood. The receptors shown here come from a newborn girl in good health.

Written as DNA, the CDR3 is TGTGCCAGCAGCTATCGGACAGGATGGTACCAGTTCTTC. Its protein is CASSYRTGWYQFF. This chain connects TRBV7-8 to TRBJ2-1; 7 bases are a match to TRBD1. Germline CDR1 and CDR2: SGHVS and FQNEAQ. The CDR3 loop spans 13 amino acids. V was pared by 4 bases and J by 13 bases, with 10 bases of the junction left unmatched.

A few counts support this clonotype. This chain connects TRBV7-2 to TRBJ1-5, with D possibly TRBD1 on 5 matching bases. Germline V gene sequence: CDR1 SGHTA, CDR2 FQGNSA. This CDR3 is 15 amino acids long. The germline V and J ends were trimmed by 2 bases and 2 bases, with 10 bases remaining between them. CDR3 protein: CASSLSAQGNQPQHF. CDR3 sequence (DNA): TGTGCCAGCAGCTTATCGGCACAGGGCAATCAGCCCCAGCATTTT.

This chain joins TRBV12-3 or TRBV12-4 and TRBJ1-1, with no clear D. The CDR3 has 14 amino acids. V was cut by 6 bases and J by 2 bases, with 13 bases left in between. CDR3 in DNA: TGTGCCAGCAGACCACGTTTGATTAACACTGAAGCTTTCTTT. It translates to CASRPRLINTEAFF.

Here the CDR3 DNA reads TGCAGTGCTAGCCCAACCCGGCGGGAGGGTATCTACGAGCAGTACTTC. Translating it yields CSASPTRREGIYEQYF. The rearrangement uses TRBV20-1 and TRBJ2-7, with 9 bases lining up with TRBD2. Germline V gene data show CDR1 as DFQATT and CDR2 as SNEGSKA (reference sequence). The CDR3 sequence is 16 residues long. With 3 bases clipped from V and 3 bases from J, the junction kept 12 bases outside the gene matches.

This clonotype has a handful of counts. The chain combines TRBV5-1 with TRBJ2-1, with D tentatively TRBD1 or TRBD2 (5 bases each). The CDR3 extends over 15 amino acids. Germline V gene sequence: CDR1 SGHRS, CDR2 YFSETQ. Deletions cut 6 bases from V and 7 bases from J, with 20 bases between. The CDR3 DNA sequence: TGCGCCAGCAAGGTGGACACCACATCGGGAAATGAGCAGTTCTTC. Amino acid sequence: CASKVDTTSGNEQFF.

This clonotype was observed many times. CDR3 DNA: TGTGCCAGCACCCCAGCGGGAGTCTACGAGCAGTACTTC. Residues: CASTPAGVYEQYF. The V gene is TRBV4-2, the J gene TRBJ2-7, with TRBD2 matching 8 bases. This CDR3 is built from 13 residues. Germline CDR1 reads LGHNA; CDR2 reads YNFKEQ. Losses at the gene ends were 7 bases for V and 3 bases for J; bases not matched to a gene: 5.

The rearrangement uses TRBV20-1 and TRBJ2-1; D uncertain. CDR3 size: 13 residues. The germline CDR1 and CDR2 sequences are DFQATT and SNEGSKA (reference sequence). The V and J ends lost 1 base and 8 bases respectively, with 12 bases between them. CDR3 nucleotides: TGCAGTGCTAGAGGATTGAGTTTGGATGAGCAGTTCTTC. Translated: CSARGLSLDEQFF.